This T cell receptor beta chain was captured in a study of response to subunit inactivated influenza vaccine. General observations from the study: Each seasonal influenza vaccination, the authors suggested, recruits few new T cells.

About this clonotype itself: Its antigen remains unknown.

TCRdb reprocessed the RT-PCR reads via MiXCR and lists one record per CDR3 protein. The sample contains roughly 650,000 distinct CDR3 sequences, about 15% of which appear only once. This CDR3 region has 13 residues. V was cut by 6 bases and J by 3 bases, with 9 bases left in between. CDR1 is MNHEY and CDR2 is SMNVEV in the germline V gene (reference sequence). This chain links TRBV27 with TRBJ2-4; D call uncertain. This TCR was recovered from a man in his fifties or sixties who received an inactivated influenza vaccine. This sample comprised PBMCs from blood, obtained roughly 12 days after vaccination. The CDR3 region is CASRGSGKNIQYF. The CDR3 DNA is TGTGCCAGCAGGGGCTCTGGCAAAAACATTCAGTACTTC.